A single sample gave rise to the 20 T cell receptor beta chains below, sequenced in a study of cytomegalovirus exposure and HLA in healthy donors. With 60 Vbeta and 13 Jbeta primers, the PCR was carried out. Clones were read by immunoSEQ multiplex PCR, and TCRdb kept only the in-frame ones, dropping some. The sample includes 110,000 or so clones, roughly 9% of them seen just once. The material sequenced was PBMCs. The origin of the receptors is a woman in her thirties or forties in good health and CMV-seropositive.

This clone has a handful of counts. The chain is built from TRBV2 and TRBJ2-7, with TRBD1 identical over 9 bases. Per germline, CDR1 SNHLY and CDR2 FYNNEI. CDR3 length: 14 residues. V shed 7 bases and J 6 bases; nucleotides not matched to a gene: 10. The CDR3 nucleotides read TGTGCCAGCAAACGGGACAGGGTTTCGTTCGAGCAGTACTTC. It specifies CASKRDRVSFEQYF.

This clone has a handful of counts. The gene calls are TRBV2 and TRBJ1-6; D remains ambiguous. V gave up 4 bases and J gave up 0 bases, with 10 bases separating them. This CDR3 comprises 16 residues. CDR1 is SNHLY, CDR2 FYNNEI, per germline. For the CDR3, the DNA is TGTGCCAGCAGTGCGGACTTAAGCTCCTATAATTCACCCCTCCACTTT. Translated: CASSADLSSYNSPLHF. The full variable domain, completed using reference TRBV2 and TRBJ1-6, is EPEVTQTPSHQVTQMGQEVILRCVPISNHLYFYWYRQILGQKVEFLVSFYNNEISEKSEIFDDQFSVERPDGSNFTLKIRSTKLEDSAMYFCASSADLSSYNSPLHFGNGTRLTVT.

J is TRBJ1-5 and V is TRBV6-6; D is perhaps TRBD1 (6 bases). The V and J ends lost 7 bases and 7 bases respectively, with 17 bases between them. Germline V gene sequence: CDR1 MNHNY, CDR2 SVGAGI (reference sequence). The CDR3 is 14 amino acids. CDR3 in amino acids: CASNPQGRDQPQHF. The CDR3, as DNA: TGTGCCAGCAATCCGCAGGGGAGGGACCAGCCCCAGCATTTT.

The genes are TRBV30 and TRBJ2-1, with D tentatively TRBD1 (5 bases). Looked up from germline, CDR1 is GTSNPN and CDR2 is SVGIG (reference sequence). Deletions cut 0 bases from V and 0 bases from J, with 9 bases between. The length of the CDR3 is 15 residues. This chain's CDR3 is CAWSVLGHSYNEQFF. The DNA for the CDR3 is TGTGCCTGGAGTGTACTGGGGCACTCCTACAATGAGCAGTTCTTC. The variable domain in full, completed from reference TRBV30 and TRBJ2-1, reads SQTIHQWPATLVQPVGSPLSLECTVEGTSNPNLYWYRQAAGRGLQLLFYSVGIGQISSEVPQNLSASRPQDRQFILSSKKLLLSDSGFYLCAWSVLGHSYNEQFFGPGTRLTVL.

This clone has just a few counts. This sequence joins TRBV28 and TRBJ1-4, with a possible D match to TRBD1 (5 bases). Trimming took off 9 bases at V and 7 bases at J, with 15 bases between the two ends. The CDR3 sequence is 13 residues long. Looked up from germline, CDR1 is MDHEN and CDR2 is SYDVKM. The CDR3 sequence: CASRRGGSEKLFF. The CDR3 region has the DNA TGTGCCAGTAGAAGGGGTGGTAGTGAAAAACTGTTTTTT.

The J gene is TRBJ1-5, the V gene TRBV10-2; D perhaps matches TRBD1 (5 bases). The V end lost 6 bases, the J end lost 2 bases, and 14 bases lay between the germline ends. Germline V gene data show CDR1 as WSHSY and CDR2 as SAAADI. This CDR3 comprises 15 residues. The CDR3 DNA reads TGCGCCAGCAGCCGCCTCGGAGGGGGCAATCAGCCCCAGCATTTT. Translation gives CASSRLGGGNQPQHF.

This clone was counted only a few times. The chain combines TRBV10-3 with TRBJ2-7, with D perhaps TRBD1 (5 bases). Trimming stripped 4 bases from V and 0 bases from J, with 10 bases between. Germline lookup yields CDR1 ENHRY and CDR2 SYGVKD. There are 14 residues in the CDR3. The CDR3 loop reads CAISGTLSSYEQYF. The CDR3 bases are TGTGCCATCAGTGGGACATTGAGCTCCTACGAGCAGTACTTC.

The rearrangement uses TRBV27 and TRBJ1-5, with TRBD1 matching 10 bases. The CDR3 contains 14 residues. Trimming took 6 bases from V and 4 from J; bases not matched to a gene: 3. The germline V gene has CDR1 MNHEY and CDR2 SMNVEV (reference sequence). The DNA for the CDR3 is TGTGCCAGCAGCCGGGACAGGGGAAATCAGCCCCAGCATTTT. This gives the protein CASSRDRGNQPQHF.

The chain couples TRBV5-4 to TRBJ1-5; a possible D gene is TRBD1 (6 bases). The CDR3 totals 17 residues. Germline V CDR1 and CDR2: SGHNT, YYREEE (reference sequence). The ends were cut back, 0 bases at V and 2 bases at J, with 15 bases in the middle. The CDR3: CASSLGAPGEGNQPQHF. DNA of the CDR3: TGTGCCAGCAGCTTGGGGGCCCCAGGGGAAGGCAATCAGCCCCAGCATTTT.

This clone has just a few counts. The chain recombines TRBV10-3 with TRBJ2-2, with 7 bases fitting TRBD2. The junction had 6 bases not matched to a gene; V was cut back by 8 bases and J by 3 bases. The germline V gene encodes CDR1 ENHRY and CDR2 SYGVKD. The CDR3 consists of 14 residues. The DNA of the CDR3 is TGTGCCATCGGGGCGGGGGTGGACACCGGGGAGCTGTTTTTT. Protein product: CAIGAGVDTGELFF.

The V call is TRBV30, the J call TRBJ2-5, with a tentative D call TRBD1 (6 bases). The DNA matches TRBJ2-7 better at its end, which makes the J call doubtful. The CDR3 totals 14 residues. Germline V gives CDR1 GTSNPN, CDR2 SVGIG (reference sequence). CDR3 loop: CAWRGGHRSYEQYF. The CDR3 DNA reads as TGTGCCTGGAGAGGGGGACACCGCTCCTACGAGCAGTACTTC.

This clone was seen a handful of times. The chain is built from TRBV5-1 and TRBJ1-4; TRBD1 matches 8 bases. The CDR3 is made up of 18 amino acids. The ends lost 0 bases at V and 4 bases at J; junction bases unmatched: 11. Germline loops: CDR1 SGHRS, CDR2 YFSETQ. CDR3 coding DNA: TGCGCCAGCAGCTTGGAACCTTGGTCAGGGGGCTTTAATGAAAAACTGTTTTTT. Its translation: CASSLEPWSGGFNEKLFF.

The rearrangement joins TRBV19 to TRBJ2-3, with 15 nucleotides matching TRBD2. Losses at the gene ends were 7 bases for V and 5 bases for J; bases not matched to a gene: 13. There are 18 residues in the CDR3. Germline V gene sequence: CDR1 LNHDA, CDR2 SQIVND (reference sequence). The CDR3, as DNA: TGTGCCAGTACCCAATCTTGGGGACTAGCGGGGGGCCGAGATACGCAGTATTTT. Amino acid sequence: CASTQSWGLAGGRDTQYF. Full variable domain (remainder filled in from reference TRBV19 and TRBJ2-3): DGGITQSPKYLFRKEGQNVTLSCEQNLNHDAMYWYRQDPGQGLRLIYYSQIVNDFQKGDIAEGYSVSREKKESFPLTVTSAQKNPTAFYLCASTQSWGLAGGRDTQYFGPGTRLTVL.

This sequence joins TRBV5-1 and TRBJ2-5; 8 nucleotides line up with TRBD1. Germline values: CDR1 SGHRS, CDR2 YFSETQ. The length of the CDR3 is 16 residues. The junction had 17 bases not matched to a gene; V was cut back by 4 bases and J by 9 bases. The CDR3 region has the DNA TGCGCCAGCAGCGTATACAGGGGGAGAGATACGGGGGCCCAGTACTTC. Encoded protein: CASSVYRGRDTGAQYF.

This clone was detected a few times. This sequence joins TRBV4-1 and TRBJ2-7; 7 nucleotides agree with TRBD1. J was trimmed by 2 bases and V by 1 base; bases with no gene match: 2. The CDR3 spans 14 residues. Per the germline V gene, CDR1 is MGHRA and CDR2 is YSYEKL. The CDR3 loop is CASSQGQGTYEQYF. Here the CDR3 DNA reads TGCGCCAGCAGCCAAGGACAGGGAACCTACGAGCAGTACTTC.

V gene TRBV19 combines with J gene TRBJ2-7, with D perhaps TRBD1 (6 bases). The CDR3 runs to 11 residues. V dropped 2 bases and J dropped 11 bases, with 10 bases sitting between them. Germline-derived CDR1 and CDR2 are LNHDA and SQIVND (reference sequence). For the CDR3, the DNA is TGTGCCAGTAGTATACAGGGGAGTAAGTACTTC. Translating it yields CASSIQGSKYF.

This clone was seen only a few times. The chain is built from TRBV5-4 and TRBJ2-7, with 7 bases aligning to TRBD1. The CDR3 runs 14 residues. Germline values: CDR1 SGHNT, CDR2 YYREEE (reference sequence). J gave up 2 bases and V 2 bases, and 4 bases lay outside the gene matches. In DNA, the CDR3 is TGTGCCAGCAGCTTTAACAGGGGAACCTACGAGCAGTACTTC. It translates to CASSFNRGTYEQYF.

This chain connects TRBV28 to TRBJ2-1; weak D call: TRBD2 (9 bases). Germline V CDR1 and CDR2: MDHEN, SYDVKM. Deletions cut 9 bases from V and 9 bases from J, with 21 bases between. This CDR3 spans 14 amino acids. Here the CDR3 DNA reads TGTGCCAGTTCCAGGGGGCGGGGGGGAGGTGAGCAGTTCTTC. As protein: CASSRGRGGGEQFF.

This clone was counted a few times. The chain couples TRBV28 to TRBJ2-7; 11 positions agree with TRBD1. The V and J ends lost 6 bases and 2 bases, in that order; junction bases with no gene match: 15. This CDR3 is 18 amino acids long. Germline V gene data show CDR1 as MDHEN and CDR2 as SYDVKM. The CDR3 DNA sequence: TGTGCCAGCAGCACCTTCGCCCGGGACAGGGGGGATACCTACGAGCAGTACTTC. Translated, it gives CASSTFARDRGDTYEQYF.

The chain links TRBV7-2 to TRBJ2-1; D is perhaps TRBD2 (5 bases). The CDR3 contains 16 residues. Trimming cost V 2 bases and J 3 bases, with 14 bases left between them. CDR1 is SGHTA and CDR2 is FQGNSA in the germline V gene. The CDR3 region has the DNA TGTGCCAGCAGCTTACAGTACAGCGACTACTACAATGAGCAGTTCTTC. It is translated as CASSLQYSDYYNEQFF.